The rows below give T cell receptor beta chains drawn from one sample of a study of blood T cell repertoires in COVID-19. The protocol was immunoSEQ multiplex PCR, while the TCRdb copy is restricted to in-frame clones and leaves out a portion. The sample includes some 80,000 clones, approximately 85% of them seen just once. Sample: peripheral blood. These TCRs come from a man in his 60s with COVID-19, enrolled during active disease. Both conserved end residues are part of each CDR3. Each record gives: clone size, V gene, D gene, J gene, CDR3 protein, CDR3 DNA. The D gene is left open where the match is weak. Size is omitted from some rows. Given values are once, few, many or a class for expanded clones.

size: few
V: TRBV18
D: .
J: TRBJ2-2
CDR3: CASSRLGQNTGELFF
DNA: TGTGCCAGCTCACGACTGGGACAAAACACCGGGGAGCTGTTTTTT

size: .
V: TRBV11-2
D: TRBD1
J: TRBJ2-1
CDR3: CASSFQGGGEQFF
DNA: TGTGCCAGCAGCTTTCAAGGGGGCGGTGAGCAGTTCTTC

size: few
V: TRBV2
D: .
J: TRBJ1-6
CDR3: CASSDARTADNSPLHF
DNA: TGTGCCAGCTCCGACGCCCGGACAGCCGATAATTCACCCCTCCACTTT

size: .
V: TRBV5-6
D: TRBD1
J: TRBJ1-4
CDR3: CASSSGTGVRSGEKLFF
DNA: TGTGCCAGCAGCTCCGGGACAGGGGTTCGATCGGGGGAAAAACTGTTTTTT

size: .
V: TRBV19
D: .
J: TRBJ2-2
CDR3: CASSIRREILTGELFF
DNA: TGTGCCAGTAGTATTAGGAGGGAGATACTCACCGGGGAGCTGTTTTTT

size: few
V: TRBV19
D: .
J: TRBJ1-5
CDR3: CASCPGGGNQPQHF
DNA: TGTGCCAGTTGTCCGGGGGGAGGGAATCAGCCCCAGCATTTT

size: .
V: TRBV19
D: TRBD2
J: TRBJ2-1
CDR3: CASSIETSGAYNEQFF
DNA: TGTGCCAGTAGTATAGAGACTAGCGGGGCCTACAATGAGCAGTTCTTC

size: once
V: TRBV7-3
D: .
J: TRBJ1-2
CDR3: CASSYGTLYGYTF
DNA: TGTGCCAGCAGCTACGGGACACTCTATGGCTACACCTTC

size: .
V: TRBV6-5
D: .
J: TRBJ2-3
CDR3: CASSHTDTQYF
DNA: TGTGCCAGCAGCCACACAGATACGCAGTATTTT

size: .
V: TRBV5-1
D: TRBD1
J: TRBJ2-7
CDR3: CASSGTGGSYEQYF
DNA: TGCGCCAGCAGCGGAACAGGGGGCTCCTACGAGCAGTACTTC

size: .
V: TRBV10-3
D: .
J: TRBJ1-1
CDR3: CAISESGGWRPGAFF
DNA: TGTGCCATCAGTGAGTCGGGGGGATGGAGACCTGGAGCTTTCTTT

size: few
V: TRBV6-5
D: TRBD1
J: TRBJ1-5
CDR3: CATRTGEIFNQPQHF
DNA: TGTGCCACTCGGACAGGAGAGATATTCAATCAGCCCCAGCATTTT

size: .
V: TRBV5-1
D: TRBD1
J: TRBJ1-2
CDR3: CASSLTGESGYTF
DNA: TGCGCCAGCAGCTTAACAGGGGAGAGTGGCTACACCTTC

size: .
V: TRBV5-4
D: TRBD2
J: TRBJ2-5
CDR3: CASSLKRGEETQYF
DNA: TGTGCCAGCAGCTTGAAGCGGGGGGAAGAGACCCAGTACTTC

size: .
V: TRBV6-5
D: TRBD1
J: TRBJ1-1
CDR3: CASSYSQGAATEAFF
DNA: TGTGCCAGCAGTTACTCTCAGGGGGCCGCCACTGAAGCTTTCTTT

size: .
V: TRBV27
D: .
J: TRBJ2-5
CDR3: CASSLFGETQYF
DNA: TGTGCCAGCAGTTTATTCGGAGAGACCCAGTACTTC

size: .
V: TRBV5-1
D: .
J: TRBJ1-2
CDR3: CASSARDLYGYTF
DNA: TGCGCCAGCAGCGCCAGGGATCTCTATGGCTACACCTTC

size: .
V: TRBV11-2
D: TRBD2
J: TRBJ2-3
CDR3: CASSDATSGRSDADTQYF
DNA: TGTGCCAGCAGCGACGCGACTAGCGGGAGATCAGATGCAGATACGCAGTATTTT

size: .
V: TRBV6-5
D: .
J: TRBJ1-6
CDR3: CASSMDRINSPLHF
DNA: TGTGCCAGCAGTATGGACAGAATCAATTCACCCCTCCACTTT

size: .
V: TRBV5-1
D: .
J: TRBJ1-2
CDR3: CASSFQGRPNYGYTF
DNA: TGCGCCAGCAGCTTCCAGGGAAGGCCGAACTATGGCTACACCTTC

size: .
V: TRBV28
D: .
J: TRBJ1-1
CDR3: CATGGLVTEAFF
DNA: TGTGCCACCGGAGGGTTGGTCACTGAAGCTTTCTTT

size: .
V: TRBV7-6
D: .
J: TRBJ1-4
CDR3: CASSREGGEKLFF
DNA: TGTGCCAGCTCGCGGGAGGGTGGTGAAAAACTGTTTTTT

size: .
V: TRBV4-1
D: TRBD2
J: TRBJ2-5
CDR3: CASSQDDGRTSGGADETQYF
DNA: TGCGCCAGCAGCCAAGATGATGGGAGGACTAGCGGGGGGGCAGACGAGACCCAGTACTTC

size: .
V: TRBV5-5
D: TRBD2
J: TRBJ2-7
CDR3: CASRVARGLAGASHEQYF
DNA: TGTGCCAGCCGGGTCGCGCGGGGGCTAGCGGGAGCCTCCCACGAGCAGTACTTC

size: .
V: TRBV28
D: TRBD1
J: TRBJ2-1
CDR3: CASSRQGAYNEQFF
DNA: TGTGCCAGCAGTAGACAGGGGGCTTACAATGAGCAGTTCTTC

size: once
V: TRBV6-2/TRBV6-3
D: .
J: TRBJ1-1
CDR3: CASSYGGITEAFF
DNA: TGTGCCAGCAGTTACGGGGGGATCACTGAAGCTTTCTTT

size: .
V: TRBV7-3
D: .
J: TRBJ2-2
CDR3: CASAPGASAGELFF
DNA: TGTGCCAGTGCCCCGGGTGCCTCCGCGGGGGAGCTGTTTTTT

size: .
V: TRBV9
D: TRBD1
J: TRBJ1-2
CDR3: CASSARQGAIGYTF
DNA: TGTGCCAGCAGCGCTAGACAGGGGGCGATCGGCTACACCTTC

size: once
V: TRBV19
D: TRBD1
J: TRBJ1-1
CDR3: CASSIVIGGQGTEAFF
DNA: TGTGCCAGTAGTATTGTGATTGGTGGACAGGGTACTGAAGCTTTCTTT

size: few
V: TRBV7-9
D: .
J: TRBJ1-5
CDR3: CASGAGGNQPQHF
DNA: TGTGCCAGTGGGGCAGGGGGCAATCAGCCCCAGCATTTT

size: .
V: TRBV6-5
D: TRBD1
J: TRBJ2-2
CDR3: CASIYVGQESGELFF
DNA: TGTGCCAGCATTTATGTGGGACAGGAATCCGGGGAGCTGTTTTTT

size: .
V: TRBV10-1
D: TRBD1
J: TRBJ1-1
CDR3: CASSREGTGKEAFF
DNA: TGCGCCAGCAGCCGAGAGGGGACAGGAAAAGAAGCTTTCTTT

size: .
V: TRBV3-1/TRBV3-2
D: .
J: TRBJ1-5
CDR3: CASSPGTPNQPQHF
DNA: TGTGCCAGCAGCCCGGGGACACCTAATCAGCCCCAGCATTTT

size: .
V: TRBV1
D: .
J: TRBJ2-1
CDR3: CTSSRLVHEQFF
DNA: TGCACCAGCAGCCGCTTAGTCCATGAGCAGTTCTTC

size: .
V: TRBV27
D: TRBD2
J: TRBJ2-5
CDR3: CASSWGGVGETQYF
DNA: TGTGCCAGCAGTTGGGGAGGGGTGGGAGAGACCCAGTACTTC

size: .
V: TRBV4-1
D: .
J: TRBJ1-2
CDR3: CASSQEQAAYGYTF
DNA: TGCGCCAGCAGCCAAGAACAGGCTGCCTATGGCTACACCTTC

size: .
V: TRBV5-1
D: TRBD1
J: TRBJ2-3
CDR3: CASSPGTGAETDMQYF
DNA: TGCGCCAGCAGCCCTGGGACAGGGGCGGAGACGGATATGCAGTATTTT

size: .
V: TRBV28
D: .
J: TRBJ1-2
CDR3: CASSLTSNSNYGYTF
DNA: TGTGCCAGCAGTTTAACCTCTAACTCTAACTATGGCTACACCTTC

size: once
V: TRBV10-3
D: .
J: TRBJ1-2
CDR3: CAISGRGTYGYTF
DNA: TGTGCCATCAGCGGCCGGGGGACCTATGGCTACACCTTC

size: .
V: TRBV5-1
D: .
J: TRBJ2-7
CDR3: CASSLGRAPLDEQYF
DNA: TGCGCCAGCAGCTTGGGCAGGGCCCCCCTCGACGAGCAGTACTTC

size: .
V: TRBV5-4
D: TRBD2
J: TRBJ2-7
CDR3: CASSSGGVIYEQYF
DNA: TGTGCCAGCAGTTCCGGGGGGGTTATCTACGAGCAGTACTTC

size: .
V: TRBV5-4
D: TRBD1
J: TRBJ1-2
CDR3: CASSPGGAYGYTF
DNA: TGTGCCAGCAGCCCAGGGGGCGCGTATGGCTACACCTTC

size: once
V: TRBV2
D: TRBD2
J: TRBJ2-7
CDR3: CASSGWRGGLYEQYF
DNA: TGTGCCAGCAGTGGCTGGCGGGGGGGCCTGTACGAGCAGTACTTC

size: once
V: TRBV25-1
D: TRBD2
J: TRBJ2-1
CDR3: CASSRTSTPSHSEQFF
DNA: TGTGCCAGCAGTCGGACTAGTACCCCTAGCCACAGTGAGCAGTTCTTC

size: once
V: TRBV19
D: .
J: TRBJ2-5
CDR3: CASSLGRWGQETQYF
DNA: TGTGCCAGTAGTCTGGGGAGGTGGGGTCAAGAGACCCAGTACTTC

size: .
V: TRBV29-1
D: .
J: TRBJ2-7
CDR3: CSVEQGGYEQYF
DNA: TGCAGCGTTGAACAGGGGGGCTACGAGCAGTACTTC

size: .
V: TRBV2
D: .
J: TRBJ2-3
CDR3: CASSLRGDTQYF
DNA: TGTGCCAGCAGTCTGCGGGGAGATACGCAGTATTTT

size: .
V: TRBV29-1
D: .
J: TRBJ2-1
CDR3: CSVGRGSEQFF
DNA: TGCAGCGTAGGTAGAGGGTCGGAGCAGTTCTTC

size: .
V: TRBV2
D: TRBD1
J: TRBJ2-1
CDR3: CATRWRQGTYNEQFF
DNA: TGTGCCACCCGGTGGAGACAGGGTACCTACAATGAGCAGTTCTTC

size: .
V: TRBV30
D: .
J: TRBJ1-3
CDR3: CAWSIRGGSGNTIYF
DNA: TGTGCCTGGAGTATCCGGGGTGGCTCTGGAAACACCATATATTTT

size: .
V: TRBV6-5
D: TRBD2
J: TRBJ2-7
CDR3: CASSYFLAGAYEQYF
DNA: TGTGCCAGCAGTTACTTTCTAGCGGGGGCCTACGAGCAGTACTTC

size: .
V: TRBV5-5
D: TRBD1
J: TRBJ2-2
CDR3: CASSAGQGLNTGELFF
DNA: TGTGCCAGCAGCGCGGGACAGGGACTTAACACCGGGGAGCTGTTTTTT